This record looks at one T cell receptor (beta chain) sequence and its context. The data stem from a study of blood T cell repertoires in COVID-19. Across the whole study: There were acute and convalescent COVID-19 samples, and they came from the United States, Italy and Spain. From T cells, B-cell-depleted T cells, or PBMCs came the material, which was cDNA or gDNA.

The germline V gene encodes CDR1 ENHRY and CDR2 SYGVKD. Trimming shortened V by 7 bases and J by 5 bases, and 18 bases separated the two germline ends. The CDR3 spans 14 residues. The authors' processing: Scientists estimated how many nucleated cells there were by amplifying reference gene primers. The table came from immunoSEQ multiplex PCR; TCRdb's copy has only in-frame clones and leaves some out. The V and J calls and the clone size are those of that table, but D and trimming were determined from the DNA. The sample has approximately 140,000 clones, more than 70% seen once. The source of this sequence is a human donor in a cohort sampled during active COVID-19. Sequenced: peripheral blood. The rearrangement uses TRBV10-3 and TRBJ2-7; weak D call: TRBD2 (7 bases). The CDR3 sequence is CAINAQVGGDEQYF. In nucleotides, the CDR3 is TGTGCCATCAACGCTCAGGTAGGGGGGGACGAGCAGTACTTC.